Here is one T cell receptor (beta chain) with its context. Its antigen is as yet unknown. The sample originates from a study of cytomegalovirus exposure and HLA in healthy donors. Study-level background: Among about 179 million T cells, an earlier analysis found around 100 million unique TCR beta sequences.

The PCR was carried out with 60 Vbeta primers and 13 Jbeta primers. The method was immunoSEQ multiplex PCR; TCRdb's version includes in-frame clones alone and lacks a portion of them. Here the sample table reports about 190,000 clones. Study-wide findings and caveats: Later on, analysis showed that most CMV-associated TCR beta chains appeared to be HLA-restricted. The investigators catalogued 164 TCR beta chains as cytomegalovirus-associated.

This CDR3 has 18 residues. Germline V gene lookup returns CDR1 LNHDA and CDR2 SQIVND (reference sequence). Trimming took 6 bases from V and 1 from J, leaving 21 bases between them. The sequencing sample was made of PBMCs. The rearrangement uses TRBV19 and TRBJ2-2; weak D call: TRBD1 (7 bases). This receptor was identified in a woman younger than 45 in good health and CMV-seropositive. The CDR3 loop reads CASSTPPWGDRNTGELFF. The CDR3 DNA reads as TGTGCCAGTAGCACTCCCCCGTGGGGGGACAGGAACACCGGGGAGCTGTTTTTT.